These T cell receptor beta chains were read from a single sample in a study of cytomegalovirus exposure and HLA in healthy donors. Assay: immunoSEQ multiplex PCR; the TCRdb copy retains only in-frame clones and omits some. The sample lists 150,000 to 200,000 clones; 81% were seen once. The sample consisted of PBMCs. Source of these receptors: a woman younger than 35 in good health and CMV-seronegative. The CDR3 runs from the conserved cysteine through the conserved F or W. The D gene is left open where the match is weak. Where a row states a size, it is once, few, many or the class of an expanded clone; other rows omit it.

TRBJ2-7	-	TRBV27	-	CASRDNAEQYF	TGTGCCAGCAGGGACAATGCCGAGCAGTACTTC
TRBJ1-1	-	TRBV5-4	TRBD1	CASSPPDRGKTEAFF	TGTGCCAGCAGCCCACCTGACAGGGGGAAAACTGAAGCTTTCTTT
TRBJ2-6	-	TRBV15	TRBD1	CATSRARQGANPGANVLTF	TGTGCCACCAGCAGAGCTCGACAGGGTGCTAACCCTGGGGCCAACGTCCTGACTTTC
TRBJ1-1	-	TRBV5-6	-	CASSLGQGGTEAFF	TGTGCCAGCAGCTTGGGTCAGGGTGGAACTGAAGCTTTCTTT
TRBJ1-5	once	TRBV5-5	TRBD1	CASSSRQGNSSEGNQPQHF	TGTGCCAGCAGCTCCCGACAGGGTAATTCGAGCGAGGGGAATCAGCCCCAGCATTTT
TRBJ2-5	-	TRBV7-9	TRBD2	CASSQGASGRAQETQYF	TGTGCCAGCAGCCAAGGGGCTAGCGGGAGGGCTCAGGAGACCCAGTACTTC
TRBJ2-7	-	TRBV21-1	-	CASSKKGGRGGITYEQYF	TGTGCCAGCAGCAAAAAAGGAGGGAGAGGGGGCATCACCTACGAGCAGTACTTC
TRBJ2-3	-	TRBV11-2	-	CASSLDQRGTDTQYF	TGTGCCAGCAGCTTAGATCAACGGGGCACAGATACGCAGTATTTT
TRBJ2-7	-	TRBV6-6	TRBD1	CASTMDRGRKDEQYF	TGTGCCAGCACAATGGACAGGGGACGGAAAGACGAGCAGTACTTC
TRBJ2-5	once	TRBV27	TRBD1	CASAPGGPRETQYF	TGTGCCAGCGCCCCAGGGGGCCCGAGGGAGACCCAGTACTTC
TRBJ2-5	-	TRBV11-1	TRBD2	CASSFSAGGEETQYF	TGTGCCAGCAGCTTTTCAGCGGGAGGAGAGGAGACCCAGTACTTC
TRBJ2-3	-	TRBV6-4	TRBD1	CASSPNIGQGGDTQYF	TGTGCCAGCAGCCCCAATATCGGACAGGGCGGGGATACGCAGTATTTT
TRBJ2-1	-	TRBV7-8	-	CASSLAPGVVSEQFF	TGTGCCAGCAGCTTAGCCCCGGGAGTCGTCTCTGAGCAGTTCTTC
TRBJ1-5	-	TRBV28	TRBD1	CASSTRDRAVQPQHF	TGTGCCAGCAGTACCCGGGACAGGGCGGTTCAGCCCCAGCATTTT
TRBJ1-1	once	TRBV4-1	TRBD1	CASSQGTGISPKAFF	TGCGCCAGCAGCCAAGGGACAGGGATTTCACCCAAAGCTTTCTTT
TRBJ2-1	few	TRBV28	TRBD2	CASSRGTSGGIYNEQFF	TGTGCCAGCAGTCGAGGGACTAGCGGGGGGATTTACAATGAGCAGTTCTTC
TRBJ1-6	-	TRBV5-1	TRBD1	CARPGQGNSPLHF	TGCGCCAGACCGGGACAGGGGAATTCACCCCTCCACTTT
TRBJ2-1	-	TRBV7-3	-	CASSPRTGYNEQFF	TGTGCCAGCAGCCCGCGGACTGGATACAATGAGCAGTTCTTC
TRBJ2-7	-	TRBV14	TRBD1	CASSHGTGLYEQYF	TGTGCCAGCAGCCACGGGACAGGGCTCTACGAGCAGTACTTC
TRBJ1-1	few	TRBV19	-	CASSIGSAEAFF	TGTGCCAGTAGTATAGGAAGCGCTGAAGCTTTCTTT
TRBJ1-5	-	TRBV6-1	-	CASSEFPRVRSNQPQHF	TGTGCCAGCAGTGAGTTTCCCAGGGTAAGGAGCAATCAGCCCCAGCATTTT